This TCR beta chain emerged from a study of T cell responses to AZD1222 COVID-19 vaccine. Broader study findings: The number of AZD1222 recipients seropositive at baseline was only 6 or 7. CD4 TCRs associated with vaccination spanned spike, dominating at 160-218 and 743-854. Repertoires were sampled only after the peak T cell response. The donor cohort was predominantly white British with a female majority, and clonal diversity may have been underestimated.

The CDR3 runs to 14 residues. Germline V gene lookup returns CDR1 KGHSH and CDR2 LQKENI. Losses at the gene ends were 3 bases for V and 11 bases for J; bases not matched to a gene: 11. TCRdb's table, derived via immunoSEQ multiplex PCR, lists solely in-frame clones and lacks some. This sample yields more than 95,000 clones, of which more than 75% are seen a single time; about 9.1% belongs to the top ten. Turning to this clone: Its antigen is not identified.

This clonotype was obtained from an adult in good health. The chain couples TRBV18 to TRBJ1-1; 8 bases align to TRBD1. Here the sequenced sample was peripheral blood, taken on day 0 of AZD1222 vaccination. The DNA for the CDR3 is TGTGCCAGCTCACCGGTTCCAGGGGGCGAGGGGGCTTTCTTT. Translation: CASSPVPGGEGAFF. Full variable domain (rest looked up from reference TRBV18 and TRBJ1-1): NAGVMQNPRHLVRRRGQEARLRCSPMKGHSHVYWYRQLPEEGLKFMVYLQKENIIDESGMPKERFSAEFPKEGPSILRIQQVVRGDSAAYFCASSPVPGGEGAFFGQGTRLTVV.